This TCR beta chain is drawn from a study of shared clonotypes between healthy human individuals. Assay used: immunoSEQ multiplex PCR; TCRdb lists only in-frame clones, some missing. Found here are roughly 300,000 clones, around four fifths of them singletons; the top ten hold more than 9%. Germline loops: CDR1 SNHLY, CDR2 FYNNEI. The CDR3 is made up of 12 amino acids. V was pared by 5 bases and J by 5 bases, with 9 bases between. This clone was seen only once. The split of CD4+ cells yielded CD45RA+ naive and CD45RA-negative memory subsets. Sequencing input: memory CD4+ T cells sorted from blood. Subset specified: CD45RA-negative fraction. This TCR derives from a man aged 25 to 40 in good health. The rearrangement uses TRBV2 and TRBJ1-1, with a possible D match to TRBD1 (6 bases). CDR3 in DNA: TGTGCCAGCAGTTTACAGGGTACTGAAGCTTTCTTT. Protein: CASSLQGTEAFF.